The 25 T cell receptor beta chains presented below share a single source sample, sequenced in a study of neurological immune-mediated disorders. A single record per CDR3 protein comes from TCRdb applying MiXCR to the 5' RACE reads. The repertoire includes tens of thousands of distinct CDR3 sequences, roughly 15% of them detected once, and 25% to 30% sits in the top ten. Material for sequencing was PBMCs. Receptors originate from a woman in her fifties or sixties with HTLV-1-associated myelopathy (HAM/TSP).

This clonotype showed up many times. The chain joins TRBV20-1 to TRBJ1-5, with D possibly being TRBD1 (5 bases). Germline V gene sequence: CDR1 DFQATT, CDR2 SNEGSKA (reference sequence). The CDR3 consists of 11 residues. V was clipped by 6 bases and J by 5 bases, with 8 bases between them. Here the CDR3 reads CSATRDQPQHF. The CDR3 DNA reads as TGCAGTGCGACCAGGGATCAGCCCCAGCATTTT.

This clonotype was recorded many times. In nucleotides, the CDR3 is TGTGCCAGCAGCGTAGGGGATAGCGGCAGAGGAGAGACCCAGTACTTC. Protein: CASSVGDSGRGETQYF. The chain employs TRBV9 and TRBJ2-5, with D tentatively TRBD2 (6 bases). With 0 bases removed from V and 4 bases from J, the gap between germline ends came to 16 bases. Germline CDR1 and CDR2: SGDLS and YYNGEE. This CDR3 comprises 16 residues.

This clonotype was found many times. This rearrangement joins TRBV5-1 to TRBJ2-7, with D possibly called TRBD1 or TRBD2 (5 bases each). CDR1 and CDR2 (germline): SGHRS, YFSETQ. This CDR3 is built from 15 residues. V was shortened by 3 bases and J by 1 base, with 14 bases between the two germline ends. The CDR3 loop is CASSWGTSGSYEQYF. CDR3 DNA: TGCGCCAGCAGCTGGGGGACCTCGGGGTCCTACGAGCAGTACTTC.

This clonotype was observed at least ten times. The chain has TRBV20-1 and TRBJ1-2, with D perhaps TRBD1 (5 bases). Germline assignment: CDR1 DFQATT and CDR2 SNEGSKA (reference sequence). The V end lost 8 bases, the J end lost 11 bases, and 12 bases lay between the germline ends. This CDR3 contains 9 residues. CDR3 coding DNA: TGCAGTCCGGGGGGGGGGTACACCTTC. It encodes CSPGGGYTF.

V gene TRBV14 combines with J gene TRBJ1-6, with D possibly being TRBD1 (5 bases). CDR1 is SGHDN and CDR2 is FVKESK in the germline V gene. Trimming left V 4 bases short and J 17 bases short, with 18 bases between. The CDR3 sequence is 13 residues long. CDR3 protein: CASSRLGTGGFHF. CDR3 sequence (DNA): TGTGCCAGCAGCCGCCTGGGCACAGGTGGCTTCCACTTT.

This clonotype was observed many times. This chain joins TRBV5-1 and TRBJ2-2; 10 positions match TRBD2. The CDR3 loop spans 16 amino acids. After removal of 4 bases from V and 6 bases from J, the junction contained 9 bases not matched to a gene. Germline V gene data show CDR1 as SGHRS and CDR2 as YFSETQ. As DNA, the CDR3 is TGCGCCAGCAGCCCCCCTGGCCTAGCGGGAGCCGGGGAGCTGTTTTTT. Its translation: CASSPPGLAGAGELFF.

This clonotype was recorded many times. This chain uses TRBV20-1 with TRBJ1-1; possible D gene TRBD1, 5 bases. V was trimmed by 5 bases and J by 1 base, leaving 5 bases between them. The germline CDR1 and CDR2 sequences are DFQATT and SNEGSKA (reference sequence). This CDR3 region has 11 residues. CDR3 sequence: CSAQGNTEAFF. The DNA of the CDR3 is TGCAGTGCTCAGGGGAACACTGAAGCTTTCTTT.

Ten or more counts support this clonotype. This chain connects TRBV20-1 to TRBJ2-7; 9 bases line up with TRBD1. This CDR3 has 13 amino acids. Germline-derived CDR1 and CDR2 are DFQATT and SNEGSKA (reference sequence). With V trimmed by 3 bases and J by 6 bases, 6 bases remained unmatched. The CDR3 region is CSASRDRAGEQYV. The CDR3 DNA sequence: TGCAGTGCTAGTAGGGACAGGGCGGGCGAGCAGTACGTC.

The table lists this clonotype with many counts. The chain recombines TRBV20-1 with TRBJ2-1, with 10 bases matching TRBD1. Germline V gene lookup returns CDR1 DFQATT and CDR2 SNEGSKA (reference sequence). V was pared by 2 bases and J by 6 bases, with 4 bases of the junction left unmatched. The length of the CDR3 is 14 residues. CDR3 protein: CSARRGTGANEQFF. CDR3 nucleotide sequence: TGCAGTGCTAGACGGGGGACAGGGGCCAATGAGCAGTTCTTC.

This clonotype was seen ten or more times. The V gene is TRBV27, the J gene TRBJ1-5; D is uncertain. V lost 5 bases, J lost 5 bases, and 19 bases lay in between. Per the germline V gene, CDR1 is MNHEY and CDR2 is SMNVEV (reference sequence). This CDR3 contains 16 residues. This chain's CDR3 is CASSPAVGWEDQPQHF. As DNA, the CDR3 is TGTGCCAGCAGTCCAGCCGTGGGGTGGGAGGATCAGCCCCAGCATTTT.

Ten or more counts support this clonotype. The V gene is TRBV5-1, the J gene TRBJ2-2; TRBD1 matches 7 bases. V shed 1 base and J 1 base; nucleotides not matched to a gene: 4. Germline CDR1 and CDR2: SGHRS and YFSETQ. The CDR3 consists of 16 residues. The CDR3 sequence is CASSLWDSVNTGELFF. CDR3 nucleotides: TGCGCCAGCAGCTTGTGGGACAGTGTGAACACCGGGGAGCTGTTTTTT.

This clonotype has ten or more counts. This CDR3 reads CSARQGIEEELFF. The CDR3 region has the DNA TGCAGTGCTAGACAGGGAATCGAAGAGGAGCTGTTTTTT. The chain uses TRBV20-1 and TRBJ2-2; TRBD1 might be the D (5 bases). V was shortened by 2 bases and J by 10 bases, with 14 bases between the two germline ends. Per germline, CDR1 DFQATT and CDR2 SNEGSKA (reference sequence). The CDR3 covers 13 residues.

This clonotype was observed many times. J is TRBJ2-5 and V is TRBV21-1; the D call in the table, TRBD1, was not verified against the DNA. TRBV21-1 is assigned pseudogene status. The CDR3 has 15 amino acids. CDR3 DNA: TGTGCCAGCAGCAAACACCTTTCAGCCCGGGAGACCCAGTACTTC. This translates into CASSKHLSARETQYF.

Ten or more counts support this clonotype. This chain joins TRBV4-2 and TRBJ1-3, with no clear D. Germline assignment: CDR1 LGHNA and CDR2 YNFKEQ. The CDR3 covers 15 residues. Trimming took off 4 bases at V and 0 bases at J, with 10 bases between the two ends. CDR3 nucleotides: TGTGCCAGCAGCCTCACTCCTTTCTCTGGAAACACCATATATTTT. Protein sequence: CASSLTPFSGNTIYF.

Many counts were recorded for this clonotype. The chain couples TRBV5-1 to TRBJ2-3; a weak D match, TRBD1 (5 bases). V gave up 0 bases and J gave up 1 base, with 6 bases separating them. The CDR3 has 14 residues. Germline-derived CDR1 and CDR2 are SGHRS and YFSETQ. CDR3 protein: CASSLGGRTDTQYF. In nucleotides, the CDR3 is TGCGCCAGCAGCTTGGGGGGCCGCACAGATACGCAGTATTTT. The complete variable domain, with remaining parts taken from reference TRBV5-1 and TRBJ2-3, reads KAGVTQTPRYLIKTRGQQVTLSCSPISGHRSVSWYQQTPGQGLQFLFEYFSETQRNKGNFPGRFSGRQFSNSRSEMNVSTLELGDSALYLCASSLGGRTDTQYFGPGTRLTVL.

This clonotype was counted at least ten times. This chain links TRBV5-1 with TRBJ2-1; D unclear. Germline lookup yields CDR1 SGHRS and CDR2 YFSETQ. V was shortened by 1 base and J by 5 bases, with 1 base between the two germline ends. This CDR3 has 11 amino acids. The CDR3 region has the DNA TGCGCCAGCAGCTTGAACAATGAGCAGTTCTTC. As protein: CASSLNNEQFF. Using reference TRBV5-1 and TRBJ2-1 for the parts outside the CDR3, the full variable domain is KAGVTQTPRYLIKTRGQQVTLSCSPISGHRSVSWYQQTPGQGLQFLFEYFSETQRNKGNFPGRFSGRQFSNSRSEMNVSTLELGDSALYLCASSLNNEQFFGPGTRLTVL.

The V and J genes are TRBV27 and TRBJ1-2; TRBD1 is a possible D gene (5 bases). From germline, CDR1 is MNHEY and CDR2 SMNVEV (reference sequence). The germline V and J ends were trimmed by 2 bases and 5 bases, with 24 bases remaining between them. This CDR3 has 18 amino acids. CDR3 sequence (DNA): TGTGCCAGCAGTTTAGTGGGGGTCGGCGGCTCGGATACTTATGGCTACACCTTC. Translation: CASSLVGVGGSDTYGYTF.

This clonotype was observed many times. The chain is built from TRBV12-3 or TRBV12-4 and TRBJ2-1; TRBD2 matches 15 bases. CDR3 length equals 16 residues. The ends lost 6 bases at V and 1 base at J; junction bases unmatched: 1. This CDR3 is CASRGLAGGSYNEQFF. In DNA, the CDR3 is TGTGCCAGCAGGGGACTAGCGGGGGGTTCCTACAATGAGCAGTTCTTC.

This clonotype was seen ten or more times. V and J are TRBV7-2 and TRBJ2-1; no definite D call. Germline V CDR1 and CDR2: SGHTA, FQGNSA. V lost 6 bases and J 8 bases, leaving 5 bases between the germline ends. The CDR3 is 10 amino acids. The CDR3 loop reads CASSQYEQFF. In nucleotides, the CDR3 is TGTGCCAGCAGTCAGTATGAGCAGTTCTTC.

This clonotype was detected ten times or more. The V gene is TRBV4-1, the J gene TRBJ2-1; D is perhaps TRBD2 (5 bases). This CDR3 region has 15 residues. Trimming cost V 2 bases and J 7 bases, with 15 bases left between them. Germline-derived CDR1 and CDR2 are MGHRA and YSYEKL. The CDR3 nucleotides read TGCGCCAGCAGCCAATGGAGCGGCCTAGGAAATGAGCAGTTCTTC. Encoded protein: CASSQWSGLGNEQFF.

There are many counts of this clonotype. The chain employs TRBV20-1 and TRBJ2-2; 7 positions agree with TRBD1. V lost 3 bases to trimming and J lost 4 bases; unmatched junction nucleotides: 14. This CDR3 region has 17 residues. CDR1 DFQATT and CDR2 SNEGSKA come from the germline V gene (reference sequence). The CDR3 loop is CSARNRDSRPSTGELFF. As DNA, the CDR3 is TGCAGTGCTAGGAACCGGGACAGCCGGCCCTCCACCGGGGAGCTGTTTTTT.

In this sample, this clonotype turned up many times. The J gene is TRBJ2-5, the V gene TRBV5-1; 11 positions agree with TRBD2. J lost 1 base, V lost 4 bases, and 6 bases had no gene match. CDR1 is SGHRS and CDR2 is YFSETQ in the germline V gene. The CDR3 sequence is 16 residues long. The CDR3 DNA is TGCGCCAGCAGCCAGAAACTAGCGGGGGTCCAAGAGACCCAGTACTTC. Protein product: CASSQKLAGVQETQYF.

This clonotype was picked up many times. This CDR3 is CASSADLNTEAFF. Written as DNA, the CDR3 is TGTGCCAGCAGCGCCGACCTGAACACTGAAGCTTTCTTT. The chain links TRBV7-6 to TRBJ1-1; D is unclear. From germline, CDR1 is SGHVS and CDR2 FNYEAQ. The CDR3 runs to 13 residues. V was pared by 5 bases and J by 0 bases, with 7 bases between.

This clonotype was detected ten times or more. This chain joins TRBV6-1 and TRBJ1-1; D is uncertain. The CDR3 length is 13 residues. Trimming pared 5 bases from V and 3 bases from J, leaving 10 bases between. In germline, CDR1 is MNHNS, CDR2 SASEGT. Written as DNA, the CDR3 is TGTGCCAGCAGTTTCGGAAGGGACACTGAAGCTTTCTTT. Its translation: CASSFGRDTEAFF.

This clonotype showed up many times. The CDR3 sequence is CSAPSGGGAGGELFF. CDR3 DNA: TGCAGTGCTCCCTCGGGCGGGGGGGCCGGCGGGGAGCTGTTTTTT. The chain couples TRBV20-1 to TRBJ2-2, with TRBD2 identical over 9 bases. The junction had 11 bases not matched to a gene; V was cut back by 5 bases and J by 7 bases. The CDR3 has 15 amino acids. Germline V lookup: CDR1 DFQATT, CDR2 SNEGSKA (reference sequence).